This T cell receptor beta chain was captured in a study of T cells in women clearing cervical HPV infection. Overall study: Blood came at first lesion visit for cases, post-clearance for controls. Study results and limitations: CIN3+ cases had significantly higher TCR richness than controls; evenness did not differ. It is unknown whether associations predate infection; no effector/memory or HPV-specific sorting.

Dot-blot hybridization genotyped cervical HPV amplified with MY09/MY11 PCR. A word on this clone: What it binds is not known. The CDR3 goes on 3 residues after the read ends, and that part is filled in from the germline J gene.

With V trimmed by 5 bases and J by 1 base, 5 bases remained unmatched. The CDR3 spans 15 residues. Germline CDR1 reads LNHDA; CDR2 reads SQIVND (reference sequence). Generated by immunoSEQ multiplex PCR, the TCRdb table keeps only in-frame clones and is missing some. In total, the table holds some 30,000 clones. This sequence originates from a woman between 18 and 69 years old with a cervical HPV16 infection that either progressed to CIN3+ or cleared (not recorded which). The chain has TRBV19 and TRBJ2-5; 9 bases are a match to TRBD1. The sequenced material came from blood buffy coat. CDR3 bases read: TGTGCCAGTAGTCCCGGGACAGGGCTCCAAGAGACC. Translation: CASSPGTGLQET. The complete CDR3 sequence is CASSPGTGLQETQYF.